This passage covers 30 T cell receptor beta chains from one sample sequenced in a study of blood T cell repertoires in COVID-19. Measured with immunoSEQ multiplex PCR; TCRdb has only the in-frame clones, and not every one. The sample has more than 200,000 clones, 85% to 90% seen once; the top ten hold 11%. Sequenced material: peripheral blood. These receptors came from a man aged 45-65 years with COVID-19, enrolled during active disease.

This clone was detected once. V is TRBV6-6 and J is TRBJ2-5, with 7 bases aligning to TRBD1. Germline V gives CDR1 MNHNY, CDR2 SVGAGI (reference sequence). The length of the CDR3 is 12 residues. V shed 8 bases, J shed 3 bases, and the junction held 3 bases outside the gene matches. The CDR3 loop is CASATGEETQYF. The DNA for the CDR3 is TGTGCCAGCGCTACAGGGGAAGAGACCCAGTACTTC.

The chain's CDR3 is CASSYSRSSRNEQFF. CDR3 nucleotides: TGTGCCAGCAGTTACTCGCGGAGTTCACGGAATGAGCAGTTCTTC. The chain links TRBV6-6 to TRBJ2-1, with D uncertain. The V end lost 0 bases, the J end lost 7 bases, and 13 bases lay between the germline ends. The CDR3 consists of 15 residues. From germline, CDR1 is MNHNY and CDR2 SVGAGI (reference sequence).

The genes are TRBV3-1 (or the pseudogene TRBV3-2) and TRBJ1-2; D is ambiguous. The CDR3 is made up of 13 amino acids. The V end lost 0 bases, the J end lost 6 bases, and 8 bases lay between the germline ends. CDR1 and CDR2 from the germline V gene are LGHDT and YNNKEL (reference sequence). Written as DNA, the CDR3 is TGTGCCAGCAGCCAAGATTACGGTGATGGCTACACCTTC. This gives the protein CASSQDYGDGYTF.

This chain connects TRBV5-4 to TRBJ2-2; 13 bases fit TRBD2. Per the germline V gene, CDR1 is SGHNT and CDR2 is YYREEE (reference sequence). This CDR3 comprises 17 residues. The junction had 8 bases not matched to a gene; V was cut back by 3 bases and J by 6 bases. The CDR3 reads CASSYPGLAGRAGELFF. CDR3 in DNA: TGTGCCAGCAGCTATCCGGGACTAGCGGGGAGGGCCGGGGAGCTGTTTTTT.

J is TRBJ1-4 and V is TRBV5-1; possibly TRBD1 for D (6 bases). V dropped 1 base and J dropped 5 bases, with 15 bases sitting between them. The CDR3 is made up of 16 amino acids. The germline V gene encodes CDR1 SGHRS and CDR2 YFSETQ. The CDR3 loop reads CASSLRGQPENEKLFF. The DNA for the CDR3 is TGCGCCAGCAGCTTGCGAGGACAGCCCGAAAATGAAAAACTGTTTTTT.

Here the CDR3 reads CASSLTGLGAGELFF. CDR3 bases: TGTGCCAGCAGCCTAACAGGGCTGGGGGCCGGGGAGCTGTTTTTT. The chain is built from TRBV6-6 and TRBJ2-2; tentative D call: TRBD1 (6 bases). The CDR3 is made up of 15 amino acids. The V end lost 6 bases, the J end lost 6 bases, and 17 bases lay between the germline ends. The V gene's germline CDR1 is MNHNY and CDR2 SVGAGI (reference sequence).

The rearrangement links TRBV10-3 to TRBJ1-5, with 9 bases aligning to TRBD1. This CDR3 has 13 residues. V shed 5 bases and J 5 bases; nucleotides not matched to a gene: 1. Germline V gives CDR1 ENHRY, CDR2 SYGVKD. The CDR3 here is CAISRDRDQPQHF. The CDR3 nucleotides read TGTGCCATCAGTAGGGACAGGGATCAGCCCCAGCATTTT.

The chain uses TRBV7-3 and TRBJ2-4; 7 nucleotides align to TRBD2. V was clipped by 5 bases and J by 8 bases; unmatched bases: 9. The CDR3 spans 14 residues. CDR1 and CDR2 (germline): SGHTA, FQGTGA. In DNA, the CDR3 is TGTGCCAGCAGCCCCAGCGGGGAGGGTTACATTCAGTACTTC. Protein product: CASSPSGEGYIQYF.

The chain links TRBV6-2 or TRBV6-3 to TRBJ2-3; D might be TRBD2 (5 bases). Germline V gives CDR1 MNHEY, CDR2 SVGEGT. The CDR3 loop spans 16 amino acids. The V gene lost 2 bases and the J gene lost 0 bases, with 12 bases spanning the gap. The CDR3 here is CASSYPPGSSTDTQYF. The CDR3 nucleotides are TGTGCCAGCAGTTACCCACCGGGATCCAGCACAGATACGCAGTATTTT.

In its sample, this clone was seen a few times. This CDR3 reads CASSKNGRGDANEKLFF. As DNA, the CDR3 is TGTGCCAGTAGTAAAAATGGCAGGGGTGATGCTAATGAAAAACTGTTTTTT. This chain links TRBV19 with TRBJ1-4, with D tentatively TRBD1 (6 bases). The CDR3 sequence is 17 residues long. The V gene's germline CDR1 is LNHDA and CDR2 SQIVND (reference sequence). V was clipped by 4 bases and J by 3 bases, with 18 bases between them.

The V gene is TRBV3-1 (or the pseudogene TRBV3-2), the J gene TRBJ2-1; the match to TRBD2 covers 9 bases. This CDR3 has 16 residues. Germline CDR1 and CDR2: LGHDT and YNNKEL (reference sequence). The junction had 6 bases not matched to a gene; V was cut back by 4 bases and J by 2 bases. The CDR3 region has the DNA TGTGCCAGCAGCCCATGGACTAGCGCGACCTACAATGAGCAGTTCTTC. This codes for CASSPWTSATYNEQFF.

V is TRBV9 and J is TRBJ2-1, with a weak D call TRBD2 (5 bases). CDR1 and CDR2 from the germline V gene are SGDLS and YYNGEE. V lost 2 bases and J lost 6, with 27 bases in between. This CDR3 has 19 residues. The CDR3 DNA is TGTGCCAGCAGCGTGAGTGTCGTCCAACGGGGATCTCTTGTCAATGAGCAGTTCTTC. This gives the protein CASSVSVVQRGSLVNEQFF.

This clone has just a few counts. The chain employs TRBV16 and TRBJ1-1; the D is unclear. Germline-derived CDR1 and CDR2 are KGHSY and FQNENV. Trimming removed 2 bases from V and 4 bases from J, with 8 bases in between. The length of the CDR3 is 13 residues. CDR3 in amino acids: CASSQGRGTEAFF. The CDR3 DNA follows: TGTGCCAGCAGCCAAGGACGGGGCACTGAAGCTTTCTTT. Full variable domain (missing parts from reference TRBV16 and TRBJ1-1): GEEVAQTPKHLVRGEGQKAKLYCAPIKGHSYVFWYQQVLKNEFKFLISFQNENVFDETGMPKERFSAKCLPNSPCSLEIQATKLEDSAVYFCASSQGRGTEAFFGQGTRLTVV.

The J gene is TRBJ2-7, the V gene TRBV18; TRBD2 matches at 7 bases. Trimming removed 1 base from V and 1 base from J; junction bases left unmatched: 4. Germline V gene lookup returns CDR1 KGHSH and CDR2 LQKENI. The CDR3 runs to 15 residues. This CDR3 reads CASSPLGGESYEQYF. The CDR3 coding sequence is TGTGCCAGCTCACCACTTGGGGGGGAGTCCTACGAGCAGTACTTC. The entire variable domain, with the rest obtained from reference TRBV18 and TRBJ2-7, is as follows: NAGVMQNPRHLVRRRGQEARLRCSPMKGHSHVYWYRQLPEEGLKFMVYLQKENIIDESGMPKERFSAEFPKEGPSILRIQQVVRGDSAAYFCASSPLGGESYEQYFGPGTRLTVT.

The chain has TRBV6-2 or TRBV6-3 and TRBJ2-7; D is undetermined. This CDR3 is built from 11 residues. Trimming pared 4 bases from V and 3 bases from J, leaving 4 bases between. Per the germline V gene, CDR1 is MNHEY and CDR2 is SVGEGT. The CDR3 bases are TGTGCCAGCAGTTTCTACTACGAGCAGTACTTC. Protein: CASSFYYEQYF.

J is TRBJ2-1 and V is TRBV2; TRBD1 matches at 7 bases. V shed 8 bases, J shed 6 bases, and the junction held 16 bases outside the gene matches. Germline loops: CDR1 SNHLY, CDR2 FYNNEI. The CDR3 is 16 amino acids. The CDR3 DNA is TGTGCCAGCGGGACAGACCTCGGAGCAGGGGGCAATGAGCAGTTCTTC. Translation gives CASGTDLGAGGNEQFF. The full variable domain, completed using reference TRBV2 and TRBJ2-1, is EPEVTQTPSHQVTQMGQEVILRCVPISNHLYFYWYRQILGQKVEFLVSFYNNEISEKSEIFDDQFSVERPDGSNFTLKIRSTKLEDSAMYFCASGTDLGAGGNEQFFGPGTRLTVL.

The rearrangement links TRBV2 to TRBJ1-5; D might be TRBD1 (5 bases). The CDR3 sequence is 15 residues long. With 3 bases removed from V and 3 bases from J, the gap between germline ends came to 12 bases. Germline values: CDR1 SNHLY, CDR2 FYNNEI. The CDR3 sequence: CASSDRQLPNQPQHF. DNA of the CDR3: TGTGCCAGCAGTGATCGACAGCTACCCAATCAGCCCCAGCATTTT.

This chain links TRBV11-2 with TRBJ2-2; TRBD2 agrees at 8 bases. Germline CDR1 and CDR2: SGHAT and FQNNGV. The CDR3 has 15 residues. The trim removed 5 bases at V and 4 bases at J, leaving 6 bases unmatched. The CDR3 loop is CASSALADVTGELFF. The CDR3 DNA reads as TGTGCCAGCAGCGCACTAGCGGACGTCACCGGGGAGCTGTTTTTT.

This chain uses TRBV28 with TRBJ1-1; TRBD1 matches at 8 bases. The germline CDR1 and CDR2 sequences are MDHEN and SYDVKM. This CDR3 has 16 amino acids. Germline trimming cut 1 base from V and 3 bases from J; bases unmatched to any gene: 7. For the CDR3, the DNA is TGTGCCAGCAGTTTATTCCGGGGCAGGGGGCACACTGAAGCTTTCTTT. Translating it yields CASSLFRGRGHTEAFF.

This sequence joins TRBV11-2 and TRBJ1-4, with a weak D call TRBD1 (5 bases). The V gene's germline CDR1 is SGHAT and CDR2 FQNNGV. The CDR3 extends over 15 amino acids. V lost 1 base and J 2 bases, leaving 8 bases between the germline ends. The CDR3 region is CASSLGTTTNEKLFF. CDR3 sequence (DNA): TGTGCCAGCAGCTTAGGGACAACTACTAATGAAAAACTGTTTTTT.

V and J are TRBV9 and TRBJ2-5; the match to TRBD1 covers 9 bases. This CDR3 has 16 residues. Germline trimming cut 3 bases from V and 2 bases from J; bases unmatched to any gene: 8. Germline CDR1 reads SGDLS; CDR2 reads YYNGEE. The CDR3 here is CASSARQGEPQETQYF. The CDR3 DNA follows: TGTGCCAGCAGCGCCAGACAGGGGGAACCTCAAGAGACCCAGTACTTC.

The chain employs TRBV12-3 or TRBV12-4 and TRBJ1-3; D perhaps matches TRBD1 (5 bases). The CDR3 is made up of 12 amino acids. Trimming stripped 11 bases from V and 2 bases from J, with 10 bases between. Here the CDR3 DNA reads TGTGCCCAGGGCGTTACTGGAAACACCATATATTTT. Residues: CAQGVTGNTIYF.

This rearrangement joins TRBV11-2 to TRBJ2-5; the D is unclear. There are 11 residues in the CDR3. The V and J ends lost 3 bases and 6 bases respectively, with 5 bases between them. In germline, CDR1 is SGHAT, CDR2 FQNNGV. CDR3 DNA: TGTGCCAGCAGCTTTACAAAGACCCAGTACTTC. Its translation is CASSFTKTQYF.

This clone showed up just once. The gene calls are TRBV9 and TRBJ1-4; 8 bases map to TRBD1. J was trimmed by 8 bases and V by 0 bases; bases with no gene match: 15. From germline, CDR1 is SGDLS and CDR2 YYNGEE. CDR3 size: 18 residues. CDR3 sequence: CASSVGRRPGGAEEKLFF. The CDR3 nucleotides read TGTGCCAGCAGCGTAGGGAGGAGGCCAGGGGGCGCGGAGGAAAAACTGTTTTTT. The full variable domain, rest sourced from reference TRBV9 and TRBJ1-4, is DSGVTQTPKHLITATGQRVTLRCSPRSGDLSVYWYQQSLDQGLQFLIQYYNGEERAKGNILERFSAQQFPDLHSELNLSSLELGDSALYFCASSVGRRPGGAEEKLFFGSGTQLSVL.

This chain uses TRBV2 with TRBJ1-1, with 9 bases matching TRBD1. CDR1 and CDR2 from the germline V gene are SNHLY and FYNNEI. V was pared by 6 bases and J by 6 bases, with 11 bases of the junction left unmatched. CDR3 length: 15 residues. CDR3 region: CASSFWGQGTAEAFF. In DNA form, the CDR3 reads TGTGCCAGCAGCTTCTGGGGACAGGGAACTGCTGAAGCTTTCTTT. The full variable domain, completed using reference TRBV2 and TRBJ1-1, is EPEVTQTPSHQVTQMGQEVILRCVPISNHLYFYWYRQILGQKVEFLVSFYNNEISEKSEIFDDQFSVERPDGSNFTLKIRSTKLEDSAMYFCASSFWGQGTAEAFFGQGTRLTVV.

The chain recombines TRBV6-5 with TRBJ2-2; 10 bases agree with TRBD1. The CDR3 runs 15 residues. Trimming at V came to 6 bases and at J to 2 bases, leaving 3 bases not matched to a gene. The germline gives CDR1 MNHEY, CDR2 SVGAGI. Written as DNA, the CDR3 is TGTGCCAGCAGAGACAGGGGGCTTAACACCGGGGAGCTGTTTTTT. This encodes CASRDRGLNTGELFF.

This chain uses TRBV24-1 with TRBJ2-5, with 10 bases that match TRBD1. Per germline, CDR1 KGHDR and CDR2 SFDVKD. There are 16 residues in the CDR3. Trimming cost V 3 bases and J 3 bases; bases outside gene matches: 6. CDR3 in DNA: TGTGCCACCAGTGATGCCTCGGGACAGGGGAAAGAGACCCAGTACTTC. Amino acids: CATSDASGQGKETQYF.

This clone was counted a few times. V and J are TRBV5-6 and TRBJ1-6; 8 nucleotides align to TRBD1. The CDR3 sequence is 18 residues long. CDR1 is SGHDT and CDR2 is YYEEEE in the germline V gene. The trim removed 4 bases at V and 0 bases at J, leaving 9 bases unmatched. The CDR3 nucleotides read TGTGCCAGCAGCACCCTCCGGGACAGGAGCTCCTATAATTCACCCCTCCACTTT. Translating gives CASSTLRDRSSYNSPLHF.

This chain connects TRBV27 to TRBJ2-7; 8 bases agree with TRBD1. The germline CDR1 and CDR2 sequences are MNHEY and SMNVEV (reference sequence). The V gene end was trimmed by 7 bases and the J gene end by 0 bases; junction bases not matched to a gene: 11. The CDR3 covers 16 residues. The CDR3 loop is CASNTCSRGPSYEQYF. CDR3 DNA sequence: TGTGCCAGCAATACCTGTTCCAGGGGGCCCTCCTACGAGCAGTACTTC.

The rearrangement links TRBV10-2 to TRBJ2-1, with 14 bases identical to TRBD2. Germline V gene sequence: CDR1 WSHSY, CDR2 SAAADI. The length of the CDR3 is 16 residues. The V and J ends lost 2 bases and 7 bases, in that order; junction bases with no gene match: 4. CDR3 amino acids: CASSEPWTSGRNEQFF. The CDR3 DNA follows: TGCGCCAGCAGTGAGCCTTGGACTAGCGGGAGGAATGAGCAGTTCTTC.